One and the same sample provided the 23 T cell receptor beta chains below, sequenced in a study of blood T cell repertoires in COVID-19. TCRdb's copy holds only in-frame clones and misses some; the assay was immunoSEQ multiplex PCR. This sample has roughly 450,000 clones; 90% occur once, and the top ten carry about 0.57%. Sequenced: PBMCs or T cells enriched from blood (not recorded which). Receptors were obtained from a young man who had recovered from COVID-19.

This clone was picked up a small number of times. The J gene is TRBJ2-1, the V gene TRBV5-1; the D gene is possibly TRBD1 (6 bases). V shed 0 bases and J shed 5 bases, with 15 bases lying between them. Germline V gene sequence: CDR1 SGHRS, CDR2 YFSETQ. This CDR3 spans 16 amino acids. CDR3 nucleotides: TGCGCCAGCAGCTTGGGGGGGCCAGCGAGGGACAATGAGCAGTTCTTC. It encodes CASSLGGPARDNEQFF.

This rearrangement joins TRBV11-2 to TRBJ2-7, with 13 bases that match TRBD2. CDR1 is SGHAT and CDR2 is FQNNGV in the germline V gene. The CDR3 covers 14 residues. With 5 bases clipped from V and 5 bases from J, the junction kept 3 bases outside the gene matches. Here the CDR3 DNA reads TGTGCCAGCAGCGGGACTAGCGGGACCCACGAGCAGTACTTC. Protein product: CASSGTSGTHEQYF.

The chain employs TRBV29-1 and TRBJ2-1; TRBD1 matches 11 bases. The CDR3 covers 17 residues. Germline CDR1 SQVTM, CDR2 ANQGSEA. V shed 0 bases, J shed 2 bases, and the junction held 6 bases outside the gene matches. CDR3 in DNA: TGCAGCGTTGAAGATCTGTGGGGACAGGGGGCCTACAATGAGCAGTTCTTC. Translating it yields CSVEDLWGQGAYNEQFF.

This chain joins TRBV20-1 and TRBJ2-5; D is perhaps TRBD1 (5 bases). CDR1 DFQATT and CDR2 SNEGSKA come from the germline V gene (reference sequence). V lost 7 bases, J lost 5 bases, and 11 bases lay in between. The CDR3 covers 11 residues. DNA of the CDR3: TGCAGTGGTGGGGCAGGGGAGACCCAGTACTTC. Translating gives CSGGAGETQYF.

This clone appeared a few times. DNA of the CDR3: TGTGCCAGTAAGAGGACAGAAGGGTACGAGCAGTACTTC. Protein product: CASKRTEGYEQYF. This chain joins TRBV19 and TRBJ2-7; the D gene is possibly TRBD1 (6 bases). V was cut by 7 bases and J by 4 bases, with 14 bases left in between. CDR3 length: 13 residues. Germline V CDR1 and CDR2: LNHDA, SQIVND (reference sequence).

The chain joins TRBV27 to TRBJ1-6; 7 nucleotides align to TRBD1. Trimming cost V 4 bases and J 6 bases; bases outside gene matches: 15. CDR1 is MNHEY, CDR2 SMNVEV, per germline (reference sequence). CDR3 length: 18 amino acids. This CDR3 is CASSYGRHTTGSNSPLHF. The CDR3 DNA reads TGTGCCAGCAGTTATGGCCGCCATACGACAGGGTCTAATTCACCCCTCCACTTT.

This clone was found once. The chain joins TRBV27 to TRBJ1-4, with D uncertain. CDR1 and CDR2 (germline): MNHEY, SMNVEV (reference sequence). Trimming cost V 5 bases and J 5 bases, with 12 bases left between them. CDR3 size: 14 residues. CDR3 amino acids: CASSLGVLNEKLFF. CDR3 in DNA: TGTGCCAGCAGTCTAGGAGTTTTAAATGAAAAACTGTTTTTT.

This chain connects TRBV29-1 to TRBJ2-7; D ambiguous. With 0 bases removed from V and 2 bases from J, the gap between germline ends came to 11 bases. Germline V gives CDR1 SQVTM, CDR2 ANQGSEA. The CDR3 is made up of 14 amino acids. The CDR3 loop reads CSVEDPGETYEQYF. In DNA, the CDR3 is TGCAGCGTTGAAGATCCTGGAGAGACCTACGAGCAGTACTTC.

The chain has TRBV13 and TRBJ2-3; D gene uncertain. Germline V CDR1 and CDR2: PRHDT, FYEKMQ (reference sequence). The CDR3 is 12 amino acids. V dropped 5 bases and J dropped 3 bases, with 6 bases sitting between them. The CDR3 sequence is CASSLLTDTQYF. In nucleotides, the CDR3 is TGTGCCAGCAGCCTACTAACAGATACGCAGTATTTT. The whole variable domain, filled in from reference TRBV13 and TRBJ2-3, reads AAGVIQSPRHLIKEKRETATLKCYPIPRHDTVYWYQQGPGQDPQFLISFYEKMQSDKGSIPDRFSAQQFSDYHSELNMSSLELGDSALYFCASSLLTDTQYFGPGTRLTVL.

CDR3 sequence (DNA): TGTGCCAGCAGTCCCGGGACTAGCGTTGATACGCAGTATTTT. Its translation is CASSPGTSVDTQYF. The V gene is TRBV6-5, the J gene TRBJ2-3; TRBD2 agrees at 10 bases. The CDR3 loop spans 14 amino acids. The germline gives CDR1 MNHEY, CDR2 SVGAGI. V was pared by 5 bases and J by 6 bases, with 5 bases of the junction left unmatched.

The V and J genes are TRBV19 and TRBJ2-1; TRBD2 agrees at 7 bases. Unmatched junction bases numbered 14, after V lost 1 base and J lost 8 bases. This CDR3 has 17 amino acids. The V gene's germline CDR1 is LNHDA and CDR2 SQIVND (reference sequence). The CDR3, as DNA: TGTGCCAGTAGTATAGCCCCGTTGAGGCGGGAGAGCGATGAGCAGTTCTTC. Its protein product is CASSIAPLRRESDEQFF.

V and J are TRBV19 and TRBJ1-2; TRBD1 aligns across 7 bases. This CDR3 comprises 15 residues. Trimming took 5 bases from V and 7 from J; bases not matched to a gene: 13. The germline V gene has CDR1 LNHDA and CDR2 SQIVND (reference sequence). The CDR3 region is CASSPEDRRWFGYTF. CDR3 nucleotide sequence: TGTGCCAGTAGTCCCGAGGACAGGAGGTGGTTTGGCTACACCTTC.

This chain links TRBV9 with TRBJ2-5; 7 nucleotides align to TRBD2. V shed 1 base and J 5 bases; nucleotides not matched to a gene: 8. This CDR3 comprises 15 residues. CDR1 and CDR2 (germline): SGDLS, YYNGEE. CDR3 residues: CASSVMGLISETQYF. The CDR3 nucleotides read TGTGCCAGCAGCGTAATGGGACTAATATCGGAGACCCAGTACTTC.

This sequence joins TRBV7-3 and TRBJ2-1, with D possibly TRBD2 on 5 matching bases. Between the trimmed V and J ends, which lost 0 bases and 0 bases, there was a span of 15 bases. The germline CDR1 and CDR2 sequences are SGHTA and FQGTGA. The CDR3 contains 18 residues. The CDR3 DNA is TGTGCCAGCAGCTTAACGGATTTCGGACTTAGCTCCTACAATGAGCAGTTCTTC. This encodes CASSLTDFGLSSYNEQFF.

This rearrangement joins TRBV21-1 to TRBJ1-5. TRBV21-1 is deemed a pseudogene. This CDR3 spans 14 amino acids. The CDR3 is CASSKWEGYQPQHF. The DNA for the CDR3 is TGTGCCAGCAGCAAATGGGAGGGCTATCAGCCCCAGCATTTT.

The chain links TRBV5-5 to TRBJ2-7; D not certain. In germline, CDR1 is SGHKS, CDR2 YYEKEE (reference sequence). This CDR3 region has 13 residues. Deletions cut 0 bases from V and 3 bases from J, with 7 bases between. The CDR3 sequence: CASSLGADYEQYF. CDR3 DNA: TGTGCCAGCAGCTTGGGGGCAGACTACGAGCAGTACTTC.

V is TRBV10-3 and J is TRBJ1-1; D remains unclear. The CDR3 runs 14 residues. Germline V gene data show CDR1 as ENHRY and CDR2 as SYGVKD. Trimming left V 4 bases short and J 6 bases short, with 15 bases between. The CDR3 loop reads CAISAPAAGAEAFF. CDR3 sequence (DNA): TGTGCCATCAGTGCCCCCGCGGCCGGGGCTGAAGCTTTCTTT.

V and J are TRBV7-6 and TRBJ1-2; D is unclear. The CDR3 is 13 residues long. CDR1 and CDR2 from the germline V gene are SGHVS and FNYEAQ. V gave up 2 bases and J gave up 8 bases, with 12 bases separating them. The CDR3 DNA is TGTGCCAGCAGCTTAACGCAGGCGGGAGGCTACACCTTC. Its protein is CASSLTQAGGYTF.

This clone was picked up one time. V and J are TRBV7-2 and TRBJ2-2, with 10 bases aligning to TRBD1. Germline CDR1 SGHTA, CDR2 FQGNSA. The V gene end was trimmed by 5 bases and the J gene end by 6 bases; junction bases not matched to a gene: 9. The CDR3 covers 16 residues. The CDR3 region is CASSPRQGAVSGELFF. The CDR3 DNA follows: TGTGCCAGCAGCCCGAGACAGGGGGCGGTATCCGGGGAGCTGTTTTTT.

This rearrangement joins TRBV7-8 to TRBJ2-5; 7 bases line up with TRBD1. The CDR3 has 14 residues. J gave up 4 bases and V 5 bases, and 7 bases lay outside the gene matches. Germline assignment: CDR1 SGHVS and CDR2 FQNEAQ. CDR3 sequence reads: CASSAITGVETQYF. Written as DNA, the CDR3 is TGTGCCAGCAGCGCCATTACAGGGGTAGAGACCCAGTACTTC.

The CDR3 region is CASRPRRGHHEQYF. For the CDR3, the DNA is TGTGCCAGCAGGCCGAGAAGGGGGCACCACGAGCAGTACTTC. This chain uses TRBV7-8 with TRBJ2-7; 7 bases align to TRBD1. Germline V CDR1 and CDR2: SGHVS, FQNEAQ. The CDR3 is 14 residues long. With V trimmed by 6 bases and J by 5 bases, 10 bases remained unmatched.

The rearrangement links TRBV7-8 to TRBJ1-6, with D maybe TRBD1 (6 bases). The CDR3 consists of 13 residues. V was trimmed by 5 bases and J by 13 bases, leaving 15 bases between them. Germline V gives CDR1 SGHVS, CDR2 FQNEAQ. The CDR3 protein is CASSVLQGPPLHF. CDR3 nucleotides: TGTGCCAGCAGCGTACTGCAGGGGCCCCCCCTCCACTTT.

The chain uses TRBV7-6 and TRBJ2-1, with 7 positions matching TRBD2. The J segment lost 2 bases and the V segment lost 5 bases, leaving 15 bases of the junction unmatched. The length of the CDR3 is 18 residues. Germline values: CDR1 SGHVS, CDR2 FNYEAQ. For the CDR3, the DNA is TGTGCCAGCAGCGAAAACCAGGGAGCGGGACCCCCCTACAATGAGCAGTTCTTC. It yields the protein CASSENQGAGPPYNEQFF.